Listed below are T cell receptor beta chains from one sample, sequenced in a study of blood T cell repertoires in COVID-19. Repertoires were generated with immunoSEQ multiplex PCR, while TCRdb's copy carries only in-frame clones and drops some. The table includes about 200,000 clones, 88% detected once. The sequencing input was peripheral blood. Receptor source: a man younger than 35 with active or convalescent COVID-19. CDR3s include the opening cysteine and the closing phenylalanine or tryptophan. The order of the fields is D gene, clone size, J gene, V gene, CDR3 protein, CDR3 DNA. D genes are given only for firm matches. A row's size may be missing; if present it is once, few, many or a size class.

D gene: TRBD1
clone size: -
J gene: TRBJ1-2
V gene: TRBV19
CDR3 protein: CATEYRDRGYGYTF
CDR3 DNA: TGTGCCACCGAATACCGGGACAGGGGTTATGGCTACACCTTC

D gene: -
clone size: -
J gene: TRBJ1-1
V gene: TRBV3-1/TRBV3-2
CDR3 protein: CASSPTVWENTEAFF
CDR3 DNA: TGTGCCAGCAGCCCGACAGTGTGGGAGAACACTGAAGCTTTCTTT

D gene: -
clone size: -
J gene: TRBJ1-1
V gene: TRBV14
CDR3 protein: CASSSRGGNTEAFF
CDR3 DNA: TGTGCCAGCAGCTCCAGAGGGGGGAACACTGAAGCTTTCTTT

D gene: TRBD1
clone size: -
J gene: TRBJ2-5
V gene: TRBV9
CDR3 protein: CASSARDRDQETQYF
CDR3 DNA: TGTGCCAGCAGCGCACGGGACAGAGATCAAGAGACCCAGTACTTC

D gene: -
clone size: once
J gene: TRBJ1-3
V gene: TRBV11-2
CDR3 protein: CASSFFSLPNPSGNTIYF
CDR3 DNA: TGTGCCAGCAGCTTCTTTAGTCTGCCGAACCCCTCTGGAAACACCATATATTTT

D gene: -
clone size: -
J gene: TRBJ1-1
V gene: TRBV27
CDR3 protein: CASSHWNTEAFF
CDR3 DNA: TGTGCCAGCAGTCACTGGAACACTGAAGCTTTCTTT

D gene: -
clone size: -
J gene: TRBJ1-1
V gene: TRBV5-6
CDR3 protein: CASSLVRGPRTEAFF
CDR3 DNA: TGTGCCAGCAGCTTGGTCCGAGGGCCGAGGACTGAAGCTTTCTTT

D gene: -
clone size: -
J gene: TRBJ2-3
V gene: TRBV18
CDR3 protein: CASSFARTTDTQYF
CDR3 DNA: TGTGCCAGCTCATTTGCTAGAACGACAGATACGCAGTATTTT

D gene: -
clone size: once
J gene: TRBJ2-3
V gene: TRBV5-1
CDR3 protein: CASSLVGSTDTQYF
CDR3 DNA: TGCGCCAGCAGCTTGGTCGGGAGTACAGATACGCAGTATTTT

D gene: TRBD1
clone size: -
J gene: TRBJ1-1
V gene: TRBV5-1
CDR3 protein: CASKQGATEAFF
CDR3 DNA: TGCGCCAGCAAGCAGGGGGCCACTGAAGCTTTCTTT

D gene: TRBD2
clone size: -
J gene: TRBJ2-7
V gene: TRBV7-3
CDR3 protein: CASSLGLAGFDEQYF
CDR3 DNA: TGTGCCAGCAGCCTCGGGCTAGCGGGATTCGACGAGCAGTACTTC

D gene: -
clone size: -
J gene: TRBJ2-3
V gene: TRBV5-5
CDR3 protein: CASSTSTDTQYF
CDR3 DNA: TGTGCCAGCAGCACTAGCACAGATACGCAGTATTTT

D gene: TRBD1
clone size: -
J gene: TRBJ2-1
V gene: TRBV4-2
CDR3 protein: CASSQDSGTALKHNEQFF
CDR3 DNA: TGTGCCAGCAGCCAAGACTCAGGGACAGCCCTTAAACACAATGAGCAGTTCTTC

D gene: -
clone size: -
J gene: TRBJ2-7
V gene: TRBV15
CDR3 protein: CATSSSQGAYEQYF
CDR3 DNA: TGTGCCACCAGCAGTTCACAGGGAGCCTACGAGCAGTACTTC

D gene: -
clone size: -
J gene: TRBJ1-2
V gene: TRBV27
CDR3 protein: CASSSMADNYGYTF
CDR3 DNA: TGTGCCAGCAGTTCCATGGCAGATAACTATGGCTACACCTTC

D gene: -
clone size: -
J gene: TRBJ2-3
V gene: TRBV29-1
CDR3 protein: CSVEDNGPNTQYF
CDR3 DNA: TGCAGCGTTGAAGATAATGGTCCTAATACGCAGTATTTT

D gene: TRBD2
clone size: -
J gene: TRBJ2-1
V gene: TRBV25-1
CDR3 protein: CASSLGLAGEVEQFF
CDR3 DNA: TGTGCCAGCAGTCTAGGACTAGCGGGAGAGGTTGAGCAGTTCTTC

D gene: -
clone size: -
J gene: TRBJ1-5
V gene: TRBV4-1
CDR3 protein: CASSISPNQPQHF
CDR3 DNA: TGCGCCAGCAGTATTTCCCCCAATCAGCCCCAGCATTTT

D gene: -
clone size: -
J gene: TRBJ1-5
V gene: TRBV9
CDR3 protein: CASSVDPGNQPQHF
CDR3 DNA: TGTGCCAGCAGCGTAGATCCCGGTAATCAGCCCCAGCATTTT

D gene: -
clone size: -
J gene: TRBJ1-4
V gene: TRBV6-5
CDR3 protein: CASSPKNEKLFF
CDR3 DNA: TGTGCCAGCAGTCCAAAAAATGAAAAACTGTTTTTT

D gene: -
clone size: -
J gene: TRBJ2-2
V gene: TRBV5-6
CDR3 protein: CASSPLSGANTGELFF
CDR3 DNA: TGTGCCAGCAGCCCTCTGTCAGGCGCGAACACCGGGGAGCTGTTTTTT

D gene: TRBD1
clone size: -
J gene: TRBJ2-4
V gene: TRBV5-4
CDR3 protein: CASSLARQGQVIQYF
CDR3 DNA: TGTGCCAGCAGCTTGGCCAGACAGGGCCAAGTCATTCAGTACTTC

D gene: -
clone size: few
J gene: TRBJ1-2
V gene: TRBV18
CDR3 protein: CASSPGQAYGYTF
CDR3 DNA: TGTGCCAGCTCACCGGGGCAGGCATATGGCTACACCTTC

D gene: -
clone size: few
J gene: TRBJ1-5
V gene: TRBV5-1
CDR3 protein: CASRIDLSDRAQHF
CDR3 DNA: TGCGCCAGCAGGATCGACCTATCCGACCGGGCCCAGCATTTT

D gene: -
clone size: -
J gene: TRBJ1-2
V gene: TRBV30
CDR3 protein: CAWSVGRDYGYTF
CDR3 DNA: TGTGCCTGGAGTGTAGGGAGAGACTATGGCTACACCTTC

D gene: TRBD1
clone size: -
J gene: TRBJ1-1
V gene: TRBV3-1/TRBV3-2
CDR3 protein: CASSQDGQGFRDTEAFF
CDR3 DNA: TGTGCCAGCAGCCAAGATGGACAGGGGTTTAGGGACACTGAAGCTTTCTTT

D gene: TRBD1
clone size: -
J gene: TRBJ1-4
V gene: TRBV6-1
CDR3 protein: CASREGTGRKANEKLFF
CDR3 DNA: TGTGCCAGCAGAGAAGGGACAGGCCGAAAAGCTAATGAAAAACTGTTTTTT

D gene: TRBD1
clone size: -
J gene: TRBJ1-2
V gene: TRBV10-3
CDR3 protein: CAISEWDRAGYTF
CDR3 DNA: TGTGCCATCAGTGAGTGGGACAGAGCTGGCTACACCTTC

D gene: TRBD1
clone size: -
J gene: TRBJ2-1
V gene: TRBV19
CDR3 protein: CASSNGQVYNEQFF
CDR3 DNA: TGTGCCAGTAGTAACGGACAGGTCTACAATGAGCAGTTCTTC

D gene: -
clone size: -
J gene: TRBJ1-5
V gene: TRBV6-6
CDR3 protein: CASSSRRSSQPQHF
CDR3 DNA: TGTGCCAGCAGTTCCCGCCGATCCAGTCAGCCCCAGCATTTT

D gene: -
clone size: once
J gene: TRBJ2-7
V gene: TRBV7-2
CDR3 protein: CASSLVRTGTYEQYF
CDR3 DNA: TGTGCCAGCAGCTTGGTTAGGACTGGAACCTACGAGCAGTACTTC